These T cell receptor beta chains were read from a single sample in a study of blood T cells in healthy people across ages. TCRdb reanalysed the 5' RACE reads using MiXCR and keeps one entry per CDR3 protein. The sample carries 850,000 to 1,000,000 distinct CDR3 sequences, around 46% recorded once. The specimen was blood. These receptors were obtained from a man younger than 40 in good health. The CDR3 runs from the conserved cysteine through the conserved F or W. Fields, in order: D gene, J gene, V gene, CDR3 length, clone size, CDR3 DNA, CDR3 protein. A D gene is named only where the DNA matches it firmly. Clone size is given for some rows only: seen once, a few or many times, or a class if the clone is expanded.

TRBD1 TRBJ2-7 TRBV6-2/TRBV6-3 16 - TGTGCCAGCAGTTCCGCGACAGGGGGCTTCTCCTACGAGCAGTACTTC CASSSATGGFSYEQYF
- TRBJ2-5 TRBV2 11 few TGTGCCGGTCAGGACTATCAGACCCAGTACTTC CAGQDYQTQYF
- TRBJ1-4 TRBV4-1 14 few TGCGCCAGCAGCCAAGCTCTATCGAATGAAAAACTGTTTTTT CASSQALSNEKLFF
- TRBJ1-5 TRBV30 15 - TGTGCCTGGAGTGTAAGGGGGGCTCTGAATCAGCCCCAGCATTTT CAWSVRGALNQPQHF
- TRBJ2-7 TRBV21-1 15 - TGTGCCAGCAGCAAAGGGAGACTAGCATCTAACGAGCAGTACTTC CASSKGRLASNEQYF
- TRBJ2-3 TRBV5-1 15 - TGCGCCAGCAGCCCGGGGTCCCCTGGCACAGATACGCAGTATTTT CASSPGSPGTDTQYF
- TRBJ2-1 TRBV6-2/TRBV6-3 14 - TGTGCCAGCAGGGGGGGACGGGCATACAATGAGCAGTTCTTC CASRGGRAYNEQFF
- TRBJ1-2 TRBV5-1 14 few TGCGCCAGCAGCTCGGCCCTGACAGGCTATGGCTACACCTTC CASSSALTGYGYTF
- TRBJ1-1 TRBV7-8 15 - TGTGCCAGCGGCGAACAGGGACCCTCGAACACTGAAGCTTTCTTT CASGEQGPSNTEAFF
- TRBJ2-1 TRBV6-5 15 - TGTGCCAGCAGTTACCGCCAAGGCGCAGGGAGTGAGCAGTTCTTC CASSYRQGAGSEQFF
- TRBJ1-2 TRBV12-3/TRBV12-4 15 few TGTGCCAGCAGTGACGGTTTGGATTTTAACTATGGCTACACCTTC CASSDGLDFNYGYTF
TRBD1 TRBJ1-1 TRBV20-1 16 once TGCAGTGCTAGAGATCGGAGGGACAGGGGGGATAGTGAAGCTTTCTTT CSARDRRDRGDSEAFF
- TRBJ1-2 TRBV5-5 13 - TGTGCCAGCAGCTTATTCAGGGAAGATGGCTACACCTTC CASSLFREDGYTF
TRBD2 TRBJ2-4 TRBV3-1 17 few TGTGCCAGCAGCCAAGTCATTAGCGGGGGTACGGGAAACATTCAGTACTTC CASSQVISGGTGNIQYF
- TRBJ1-6 TRBV20-1 15 - TGCAGTGCCACGAGCGGTAGCTCCTATAATTCACCCCTCCACTTT CSATSGSSYNSPLHF
- TRBJ2-3 TRBV11-3 14 - TGTGCCAGCAGCTTAGGACCCAGGGTAAATACGCAGTATTTT CASSLGPRVNTQYF
TRBD1 TRBJ2-3 TRBV4-2 16 - TGTGCCGGCAGCCTACCGGGACAGGGGAGCACAGATACGCAGTATTTT CAGSLPGQGSTDTQYF
TRBD1 TRBJ2-7 TRBV20-1 13 few TGCAGTGCCCCCGAGACAGGGGTCAACGAGCAGTACTTC CSAPETGVNEQYF